This record looks at one TCR beta chain sequence and its context. Many counts were recorded for this clonotype. What this receptor recognizes is not known. No base-level quality is on record; no much larger clone is a single base apart. Via the germline V gene (reference sequence), CDR1 is MNHEY and CDR2 SMNVEV. V is trimmed back by 3 bases and J by 0 bases, and the junction contains 4 bases that no gene match accounts for. Inclusive of the bounding cysteine and phenylalanine, the CDR3 is 15 residues long. Solely the CDR3 DNA is kept, with 45 bases framed from the first base. This sample was taken from a study of T cells in Graves' hyperthyroidism and ophthalmopathy (dated 2019 in TCRdb). As for the study more broadly: Peripheral blood was sampled at the time of initial diagnosis, prior to any treatment. To identify TCR V-J signatures that set the groups apart, the researchers used a discovery cohort of 90 to 100 patients, made up of 40 to 45 with Graves' ophthalmopathy and around 58 with stable Graves' hyperthyroidism. Prospective prediction of ophthalmopathy was tested in an independent validation cohort of some 20 hyperthyroidism patients and 17 patients who later progressed to ophthalmopathy. The 90 to 100 discovery patients were randomly split 7:3 into training and test sets. The study also compared thyroid tissue and blood T-cell repertoires from several Graves' hyperthyroidism patients. Following sampling, methimazole starting at 30 mg daily was given to hyperthyroidism patients, and high-dose intravenous methylprednisolone was given to ophthalmopathy patients. According to the paper, TCR Vbeta CDR3 sequencing was carried out on more than 120 peripheral blood samples, which came from under 50 ophthalmopathy, under 85 hyperthyroidism and 17 progressor patients. Broader findings and caveats from the paper: A model built on a 13 V-J signature distinguished ophthalmopathy from stable hyperthyroidism, reaching 85% to 90% sensitivity and 81.08% specificity in cross-validation and 80%/75% in testing. No statistical method was used to fix the sample size in advance, and group allocation was not hidden from the investigators. During validation, the model predicted progression to ophthalmopathy a median of approximately 6.5 months ahead of onset, with almost 71% sensitivity and around 72% specificity. Most expanded thyroid clonotypes (frequency above 0.001) were also detected in blood, a finding suggesting that blood repertoires may reflect thyroid immune responses.

The TCR beta CDR3 regions were amplified from the RNA transcripts. For the first round of RT-PCR on the TCR CDR3, the HTBI primer set was used together with the Qiagen OneStep RT-PCR kit. Libraries were constructed in a second round of multiplex PCR, after which size selection and purification were carried out. Paired-end sequencing of the libraries was performed with 100 bp reads on an Illumina HiSeq2000. In the authors' own workflow: Raw data were processed with SOAPnuke, discarding reads with adapters, uncalled bases, mean Phred below 15, or no exact constant-primer or identifier match. High-quality paired reads were merged using COPE v1.2.5, and each unique nucleotide sequence was defined as a clonotype. Clonotypes were aligned to IMGT TRBV, TRBD and TRBJ reference segments using MiTCR v1.1. The analysis included only V-J combinations with a frequency above 0.0001, which together covered 99% to 99.2% of the repertoires. The TCS score was defined as the ratio of F50 (clonal expansion) to E x V (chaos), calculated using BLOSUM62-based TCRdist between CDR3 peptides within each V-J. Welch's t-statistics and random forest reduced around 520 V-J features to 10 to 15, which were used in a naive Bayes classifier (R e1071). TCRdb trimmed public reads at Q25 via fastp, called clones via MiXCR and kept in-frame beta chains. Each entry is one CDR3 protein sequence, shown with its most common DNA and genes. TCRdb assigned the V and J calls; the authors' analysis was not used. Here the sample has nearly 600,000 distinct CDR3 sequences; around 14% occur a single time. The ten largest clones take up roughly 7% of the sample.

In the ophthalmopathy patients, disease was moderately to severely active, with a Clinical Activity Score of 3 or more, a NOSPECS grade of 4 or more, and a duration of less than 3 months. Exclusion was applied to patients with uncontrolled infections, other autoimmune diseases, pregnancy or lactation. Diagnoses were based on clinical symptoms, serum thyroxine and TRAb, thyroid ultrasound and orbital computed tomography. PBMCs were isolated from 7.5 to 10 ml of fresh peripheral blood by Ficoll-Paque density gradient centrifugation. Total RNA was extracted with Trizol reagent, and quality was checked on an Agilent 2100 Bioanalyzer.

The sequence came from a woman younger than 35 with Graves' ophthalmopathy. This chain joins TRBV27 to TRBJ2-7; 8 bases in the junction line up with TRBD2. The sequenced sample consisted of blood. The DNA reads as follows: TGTGCCAGCAGTTTGTTCAGCGGGGGCTCCTACGAGCAGTACTTC. It codes for CASSLFSGGSYEQYF.